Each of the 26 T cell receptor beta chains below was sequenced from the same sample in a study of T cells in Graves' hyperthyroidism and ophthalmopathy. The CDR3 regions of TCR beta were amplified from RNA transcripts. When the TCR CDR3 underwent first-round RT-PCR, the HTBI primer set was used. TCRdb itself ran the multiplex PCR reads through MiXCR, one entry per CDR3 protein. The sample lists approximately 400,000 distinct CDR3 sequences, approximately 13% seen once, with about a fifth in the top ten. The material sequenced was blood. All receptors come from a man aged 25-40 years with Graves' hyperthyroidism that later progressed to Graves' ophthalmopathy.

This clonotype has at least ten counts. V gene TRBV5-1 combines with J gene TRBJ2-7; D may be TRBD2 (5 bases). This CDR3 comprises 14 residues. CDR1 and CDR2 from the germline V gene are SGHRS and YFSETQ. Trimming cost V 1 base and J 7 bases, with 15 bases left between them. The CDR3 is CASSLNFPGREQYF. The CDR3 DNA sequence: TGCGCCAGCAGCTTGAACTTCCCGGGAAGGGAGCAGTACTTC.

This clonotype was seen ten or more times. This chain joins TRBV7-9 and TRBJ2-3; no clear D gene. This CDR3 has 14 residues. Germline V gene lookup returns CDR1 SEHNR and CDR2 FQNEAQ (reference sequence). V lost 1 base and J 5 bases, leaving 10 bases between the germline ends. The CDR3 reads CASSLDRSGDTQYF. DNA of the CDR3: TGTGCCAGCAGCTTAGACCGCTCTGGAGATACGCAGTATTTT. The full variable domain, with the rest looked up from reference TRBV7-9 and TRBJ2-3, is DTGVSQNPRHKITKRGQNVTFRCDPISEHNRLYWYRQTLGQGPEFLTYFQNEAQLEKSRLLSDRFSAERPKGSFSTLEIQRTEQGDSAMYLCASSLDRSGDTQYFGPGTRLTVL.

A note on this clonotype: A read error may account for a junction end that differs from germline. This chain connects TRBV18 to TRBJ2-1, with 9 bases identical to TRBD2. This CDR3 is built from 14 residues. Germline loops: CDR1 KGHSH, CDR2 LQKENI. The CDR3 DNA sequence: TGTGGCAGCTCACCCCTGGGGACTAGCAATGAGCAGGTCTTC. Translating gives CGSSPLGTSNEQVF.

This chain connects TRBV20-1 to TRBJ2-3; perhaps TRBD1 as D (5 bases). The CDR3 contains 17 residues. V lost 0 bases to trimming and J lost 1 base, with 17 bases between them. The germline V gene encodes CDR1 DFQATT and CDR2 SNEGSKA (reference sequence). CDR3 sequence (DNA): TGCAGTGCTAGAGATCTTTATGGGGCAGGCCGCACAGATACGCAGTATTTT. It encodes CSARDLYGAGRTDTQYF.

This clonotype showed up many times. Here the CDR3 reads CASSQGHTNQPQHF. In DNA, the CDR3 is TGTGCCAGCAGCCAAGGACACACCAATCAGCCCCAGCATTTT. The rearrangement links TRBV3-1 to TRBJ1-5; D is ambiguous. Germline lookup yields CDR1 LGHDT and CDR2 YNNKEL (reference sequence). This CDR3 is built from 14 residues. V shed 1 base and J shed 3 bases, with 7 bases lying between them.

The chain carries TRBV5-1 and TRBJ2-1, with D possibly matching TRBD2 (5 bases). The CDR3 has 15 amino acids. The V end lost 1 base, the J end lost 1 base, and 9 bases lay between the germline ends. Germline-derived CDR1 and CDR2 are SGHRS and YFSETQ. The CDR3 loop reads CASSLFGESYNEQFF. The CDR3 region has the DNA TGCGCCAGCAGCTTGTTCGGGGAATCCTACAATGAGCAGTTCTTC.

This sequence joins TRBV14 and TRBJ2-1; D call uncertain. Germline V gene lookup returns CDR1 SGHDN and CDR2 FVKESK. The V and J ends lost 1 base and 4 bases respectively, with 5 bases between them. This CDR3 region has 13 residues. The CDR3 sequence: CASSQAYYNEQFF. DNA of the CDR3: TGTGCCAGCAGCCAAGCTTATTACAATGAGCAGTTCTTC.

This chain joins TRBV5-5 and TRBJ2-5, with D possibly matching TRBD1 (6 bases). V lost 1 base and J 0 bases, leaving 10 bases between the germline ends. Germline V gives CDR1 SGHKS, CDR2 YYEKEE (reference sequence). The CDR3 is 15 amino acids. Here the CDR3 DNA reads TGTGCCAGCAGCTTGAAGTGGACAGACCAAGAGACCCAGTACTTC. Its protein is CASSLKWTDQETQYF.

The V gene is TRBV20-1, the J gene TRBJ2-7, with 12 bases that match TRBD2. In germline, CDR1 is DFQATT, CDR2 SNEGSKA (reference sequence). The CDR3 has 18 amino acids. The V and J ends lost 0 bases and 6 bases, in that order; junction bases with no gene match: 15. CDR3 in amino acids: CSARDPASGGAQGGEQYF. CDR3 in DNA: TGCAGTGCTAGAGATCCCGCTAGCGGGGGGGCCCAGGGCGGCGAGCAGTACTTC.

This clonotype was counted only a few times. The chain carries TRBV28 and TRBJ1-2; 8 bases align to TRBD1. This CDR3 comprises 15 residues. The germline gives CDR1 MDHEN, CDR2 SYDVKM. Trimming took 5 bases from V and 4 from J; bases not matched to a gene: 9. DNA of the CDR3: TGTGCCAGCAGTGTGACGACAGGGGAAGCCTATGGCTACACCTTC. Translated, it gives CASSVTTGEAYGYTF.

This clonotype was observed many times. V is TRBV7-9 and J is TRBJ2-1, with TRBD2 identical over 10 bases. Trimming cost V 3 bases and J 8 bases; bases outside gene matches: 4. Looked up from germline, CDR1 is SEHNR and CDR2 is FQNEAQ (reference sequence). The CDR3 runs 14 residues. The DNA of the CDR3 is TGTGCCAGCAGCTTTCTAGCGGGGGTCGATGAGCAGTTCTTC. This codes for CASSFLAGVDEQFF.

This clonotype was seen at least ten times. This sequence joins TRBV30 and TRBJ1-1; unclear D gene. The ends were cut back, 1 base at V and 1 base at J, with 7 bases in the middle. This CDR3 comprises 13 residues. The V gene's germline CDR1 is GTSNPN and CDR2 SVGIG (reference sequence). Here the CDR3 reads CAWSGTQNTEAFF. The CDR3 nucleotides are TGTGCCTGGAGTGGAACCCAGAACACTGAAGCTTTCTTT.

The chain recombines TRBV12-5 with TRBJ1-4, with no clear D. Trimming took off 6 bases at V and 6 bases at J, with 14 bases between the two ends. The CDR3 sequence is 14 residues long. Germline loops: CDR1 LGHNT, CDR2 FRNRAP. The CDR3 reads CASGFGFGDEKLFF. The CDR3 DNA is TGTGCTAGTGGATTCGGGTTTGGGGATGAAAAACTGTTTTTT.

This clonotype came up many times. The CDR3 coding sequence is TGCAGTGCTAGAGATCGGTGGGCCTATGGCTACACCTTC. It is translated as CSARDRWAYGYTF. V is TRBV20-1 and J is TRBJ1-2; D unresolved. Looked up from germline, CDR1 is DFQATT and CDR2 is SNEGSKA (reference sequence). V dropped 0 bases and J dropped 4 bases, with 9 bases sitting between them. The length of the CDR3 is 13 residues.

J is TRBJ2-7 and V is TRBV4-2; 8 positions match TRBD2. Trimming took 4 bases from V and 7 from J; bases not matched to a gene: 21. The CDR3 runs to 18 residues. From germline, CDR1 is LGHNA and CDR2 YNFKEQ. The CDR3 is CASSPSGSAGGLGGEQYF. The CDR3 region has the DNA TGTGCCAGCAGCCCGAGCGGGTCCGCGGGGGGCCTTGGGGGTGAGCAGTACTTC.

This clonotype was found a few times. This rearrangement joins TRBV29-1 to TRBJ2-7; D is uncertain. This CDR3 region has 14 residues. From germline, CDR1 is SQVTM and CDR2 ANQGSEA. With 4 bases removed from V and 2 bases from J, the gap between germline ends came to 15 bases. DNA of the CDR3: TGCAGCGTTGTTTTGCAGAGTCAAACCTACGAGCAGTACTTC. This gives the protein CSVVLQSQTYEQYF.

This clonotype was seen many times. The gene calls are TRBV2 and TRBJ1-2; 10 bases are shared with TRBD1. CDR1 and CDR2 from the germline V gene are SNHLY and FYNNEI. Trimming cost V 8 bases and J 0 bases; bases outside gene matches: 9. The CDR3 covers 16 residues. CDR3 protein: CASHDRGRIANYGYTF. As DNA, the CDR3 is TGTGCCAGCCATGACAGGGGGCGGATAGCTAACTATGGCTACACCTTC.

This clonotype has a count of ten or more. CDR3 loop: CASSYEGTGSTDTQYF. As DNA, the CDR3 is TGTGCCAGCAGTTACGAAGGGACAGGGAGCACAGATACGCAGTATTTT. The chain links TRBV6-2 or TRBV6-3 to TRBJ2-3, with 9 positions matching TRBD1. V gave up 2 bases and J gave up 0 bases; unmatched junction bases: 3. Germline CDR1 and CDR2: MNHEY and SVGEGT. The CDR3 runs 16 residues.

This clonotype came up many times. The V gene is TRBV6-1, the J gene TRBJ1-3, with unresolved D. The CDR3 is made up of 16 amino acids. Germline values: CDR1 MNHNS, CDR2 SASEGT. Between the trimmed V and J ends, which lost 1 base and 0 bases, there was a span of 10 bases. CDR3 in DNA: TGTGCCAGCAGTGAAGACGAGTTCAGCTCTGGAAACACCATATATTTT. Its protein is CASSEDEFSSGNTIYF.

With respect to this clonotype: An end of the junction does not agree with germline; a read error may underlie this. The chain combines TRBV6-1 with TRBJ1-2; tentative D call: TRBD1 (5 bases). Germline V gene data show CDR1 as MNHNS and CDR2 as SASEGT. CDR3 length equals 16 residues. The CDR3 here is CASSEQGAGIVYGYTF. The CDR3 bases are TGTGCTAGCAGTGAACAAGGGGCAGGGATAGTCTATGGCTACACCTTC.

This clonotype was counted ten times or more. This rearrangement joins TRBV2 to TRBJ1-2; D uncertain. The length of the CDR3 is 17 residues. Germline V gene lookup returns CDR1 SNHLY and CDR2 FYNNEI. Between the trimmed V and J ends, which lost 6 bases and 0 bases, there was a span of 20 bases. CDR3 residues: CASSPVAGTPANYGYTF. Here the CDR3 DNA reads TGTGCCAGCAGCCCTGTAGCGGGCACTCCAGCTAACTATGGCTACACCTTC. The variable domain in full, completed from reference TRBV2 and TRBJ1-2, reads EPEVTQTPSHQVTQMGQEVILRCVPISNHLYFYWYRQILGQKVEFLVSFYNNEISEKSEIFDDQFSVERPDGSNFTLKIRSTKLEDSAMYFCASSPVAGTPANYGYTFGSGTRLTVV.

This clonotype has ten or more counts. CDR3 DNA: TGTGCCAGCAGTGAAGGGGTGACAGGAATGAACACTGAAGCTTTCTTT. The encoded protein is CASSEGVTGMNTEAFF. V and J are TRBV2 and TRBJ1-1; tentatively, D is TRBD1 (6 bases). CDR3 size: 16 residues. Germline values: CDR1 SNHLY, CDR2 FYNNEI. The V end was cut by 1 base, the J end by 0 bases, with 12 bases between.

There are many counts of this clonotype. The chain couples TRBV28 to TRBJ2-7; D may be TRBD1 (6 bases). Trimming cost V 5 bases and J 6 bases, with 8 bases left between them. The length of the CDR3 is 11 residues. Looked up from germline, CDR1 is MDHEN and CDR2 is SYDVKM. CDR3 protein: CASSIQGEQYF. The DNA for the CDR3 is TGTGCCAGCAGTATACAGGGCGAGCAGTACTTC.

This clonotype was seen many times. The CDR3 nucleotides read TGTGCCAGCAGCTCCTCTTGGGGGCGATATTCAGATACGCAGTATTTT. The encoded protein is CASSSSWGRYSDTQYF. V and J are TRBV7-2 and TRBJ2-3; D is perhaps TRBD1 (6 bases). Germline CDR1 reads SGHTA; CDR2 reads FQGNSA. Deletions cut 4 bases from V and 4 bases from J, with 18 bases between. This CDR3 spans 16 amino acids.

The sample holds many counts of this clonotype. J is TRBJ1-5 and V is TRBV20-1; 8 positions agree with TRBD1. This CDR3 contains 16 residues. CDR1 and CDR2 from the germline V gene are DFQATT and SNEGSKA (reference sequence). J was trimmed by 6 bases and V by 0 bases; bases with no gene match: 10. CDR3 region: CSAREGAGGWGQPQHF. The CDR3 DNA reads TGCAGTGCTAGAGAAGGGGCAGGGGGCTGGGGTCAGCCCCAGCATTTT.

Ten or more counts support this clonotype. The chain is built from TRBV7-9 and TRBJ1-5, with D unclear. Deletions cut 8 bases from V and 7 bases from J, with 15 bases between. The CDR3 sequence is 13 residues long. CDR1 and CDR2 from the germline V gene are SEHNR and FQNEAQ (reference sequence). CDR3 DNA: TGTGCCAGCTCACCGACCGGGAACCAGCCCCAGCATTTT. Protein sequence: CASSPTGNQPQHF.